This T cell receptor (beta chain) was sequenced for a study of cytomegalovirus exposure and HLA in healthy donors. Study background: HLA-typed donors contributed some 83 million unique TCRs, which were held in an early data release. General study findings and limits: TCR beta chains numbering 164 were designated cytomegalovirus-associated. Sequencing likely generated an artifact that appeared as a cluster of highly shared sequence variants.

Germline V gives CDR1 MNHEY, CDR2 SMNVEV (reference sequence). This CDR3 has 13 amino acids. V was shortened by 0 bases and J by 5 bases, with 7 bases between the two germline ends. PCR primers comprised 60 Vbeta and 13 Jbeta primers. Profiled with immunoSEQ multiplex PCR; TCRdb holds only in-frame clones, not every one. The profile shows 50,000 to 65,000 clones, approximately 72% of them singletons. With regard to this clone: Its antigen is currently unknown.

The sequence was obtained from a man aged 45-65 years in good health and CMV-seropositive. This chain joins TRBV27 and TRBJ2-5; D ambiguous. Sequenced: PBMCs. Written as DNA, the CDR3 is TGTGCCAGCAGTTTATCGTTCCTGGAGACCCAGTACTTC. Amino acid sequence: CASSLSFLETQYF.